A selection of T cell receptor beta chains follows, all from one sample in a study of OX40 agonist ivuxolimab in advanced cancers. Data came from immunoSEQ multiplex PCR; TCRdb stores just in-frame clones and leaves some out. The sample has 50,000 to 60,000 clones, around 86% seen once; the top ten hold roughly 4.7%. Here the sequenced sample was CD4+ or CD8+ T cells sorted from blood, taken in a trial of the OX40 agonist ivuxolimab. These receptors all stem from an adult with an advanced solid tumor such as melanoma, head and neck, liver or kidney cancer. CDR3s include the opening cysteine and the closing phenylalanine or tryptophan. A D gene is named only where the DNA matches it firmly. Rows give clone size only sometimes, using once, few, many, or a class for an expanded clone.

v_gene	len	j_gene	abundance	d_gene	CDR3aa	CDR3nt
TRBV30	13	TRBJ2-7	once	.	CAWSVLRGGEQYF	TGTGCCTGGAGTGTACTCAGGGGTGGCGAGCAGTACTTC
TRBV7-2	15	TRBJ2-7	.	.	CASSSSGTYVDEQYF	TGTGCCAGCAGCTCGTCCGGGACTTACGTTGACGAGCAGTACTTC
TRBV6-1	15	TRBJ2-5	.	.	CASSESLGLIETQYF	TGTGCCAGCAGTGAATCGCTAGGTCTGATAGAGACCCAGTACTTC
TRBV28	15	TRBJ2-7	once	TRBD1	CASRLDYRGLYEQYF	TGTGCCAGCAGGTTAGACTACAGGGGGCTCTACGAGCAGTACTTC
TRBV6-6	15	TRBJ2-5	.	.	CASSYSLLAGETQYF	TGTGCCAGCAGTTACTCGTTGTTAGCTGGCGAGACCCAGTACTTC
TRBV11-2	18	TRBJ2-3	.	TRBD2	CASSSGTSGGANTDTQYF	TGTGCCAGCAGCTCTGGGACTAGCGGGGGGGCCAACACAGATACGCAGTATTTT
TRBV23-1	13	TRBJ1-1	.	.	CASSRRANTEAFF	TGCGCCAGCAGTCGGAGGGCAAACACTGAAGCTTTCTTT
TRBV18	17	TRBJ1-5	.	.	CASSPAGDPYSNQPQHF	TGTGCCAGCTCACCCGCCGGGGACCCGTATAGCAATCAGCCCCAGCATTTT
TRBV19	16	TRBJ2-3	.	.	CASSMARTPYTDTQYF	TGTGCCAGTAGTATGGCCCGAACACCCTACACAGATACGCAGTATTTT
TRBV9	15	TRBJ2-7	.	.	CASSVEVAVQDEQYF	TGTGCCAGCAGCGTCGAGGTAGCGGTTCAGGACGAGCAGTACTTC
TRBV9	16	TRBJ1-2	.	.	CASSVAPDQDLYGYTF	TGTGCCAGCAGCGTAGCTCCTGATCAGGACCTCTATGGCTACACCTTC
TRBV2	14	TRBJ1-6	.	.	CASSGARQGSPLHF	TGTGCCAGCAGTGGGGCTCGCCAGGGCTCACCCCTCCACTTT
TRBV15	15	TRBJ2-3	.	.	CATSRAEGRADTQYF	TGTGCCACCAGCAGAGCCGAGGGGCGCGCAGATACGCAGTATTTT
TRBV19	15	TRBJ1-3	.	.	CASSSQGDGGNTIYF	TGTGCCAGTAGTTCACAGGGAGACGGTGGAAACACCATATATTTT
TRBV10-3	14	TRBJ1-1	.	TRBD1	CAIRATGGGTEAFF	TGTGCCATCAGGGCTACAGGGGGTGGTACTGAAGCTTTCTTT
TRBV5-1	13	TRBJ1-1	.	TRBD1	CASRDGTGFEAFF	TGCGCCAGCAGAGACGGGACAGGATTTGAAGCTTTCTTT
TRBV6-5	16	TRBJ1-5	once	.	CASSYSRGASNQPQHF	TGTGCCAGCAGTTACTCTCGGGGTGCAAGCAATCAGCCCCAGCATTTT
TRBV11-2	13	TRBJ1-2	.	.	CASSAGGEGGYTF	TGTGCCAGCAGCGCCGGGGGGGAAGGCGGCTACACCTTC
TRBV28	15	TRBJ1-1	.	.	CASSLAVPPDTEAFF	TGTGCCAGCAGTTTGGCGGTCCCGCCCGACACTGAAGCTTTCTTT
TRBV6-5	14	TRBJ2-3	.	.	CASSGTYSTDTQYF	TGTGCCAGCAGTGGGACTTATAGCACAGATACGCAGTATTTT
TRBV5-6	16	TRBJ1-1	.	.	CASSLGGRGMNTEAFF	TGTGCCAGCAGCTTGGGGGGACGAGGAATGAACACTGAAGCTTTCTTT
TRBV7-9	15	TRBJ2-5	.	.	CASSLVGGRQETQYF	TGTGCCAGCAGCTTAGTGGGGGGAAGGCAAGAGACCCAGTACTTC
TRBV9	18	TRBJ2-1	.	TRBD1	CASSPQGVSGSAYNEQFF	TGTGCCAGCAGCCCCCAGGGGGTTAGTGGGAGCGCTTACAATGAGCAGTTCTTC
TRBV29-1	14	TRBJ2-7	once	.	CSVEDPRRDYEQYF	TGCAGCGTTGAAGATCCCCGGCGTGACTACGAGCAGTACTTC
TRBV6-1	12	TRBJ1-3	.	.	CASRAERNTIYF	TGTGCCAGCAGAGCCGAGAGAAACACCATATATTTT
TRBV6-1	13	TRBJ2-7	.	.	CASRPTPTLWQYF	TGTGCCAGCAGACCTACGCCGACTTTATGGCAGTACTTC
TRBV2	13	TRBJ1-5	.	.	CASSGGNHQPQHF	TGTGCCAGCAGTGGTGGCAACCACCAGCCCCAGCATTTT
TRBV9	14	TRBJ1-1	.	.	CASSVGSGNTEAFF	TGTGCCAGCAGCGTAGGGTCGGGGAACACTGAAGCTTTCTTT
TRBV15	14	TRBJ2-5	.	.	CATSRDHRVETQYF	TGTGCCACCAGCAGAGACCACAGGGTTGAGACCCAGTACTTC
TRBV10-3	14	TRBJ2-7	.	.	CAISESPDTHEQYF	TGTGCCATCAGTGAATCGCCAGATACCCACGAGCAGTACTTC
TRBV5-8	15	TRBJ1-1	.	.	CASSPSRGHATEAFF	TGTGCCAGCAGCCCATCGCGGGGCCACGCGACTGAAGCTTTCTTT
TRBV5-4	14	TRBJ2-5	once	.	CASSLEVSQETQYF	TGTGCCAGCAGCTTGGAGGTCAGCCAAGAGACCCAGTACTTC
TRBV2	15	TRBJ1-4	.	.	CASTPGVATNEKLFF	TGTGCCAGCACCCCGGGGGTTGCAACTAATGAAAAACTGTTTTTT
TRBV5-1	16	TRBJ1-5	.	TRBD1	CASSLVPGQGVQPQHF	TGCGCCAGCAGCTTGGTACCGGGACAGGGAGTTCAGCCCCAGCATTTT
TRBV19	14	TRBJ2-2	.	.	CASSIQGNTGELFF	TGTGCCAGTAGTATACAGGGGAACACCGGGGAGCTGTTTTTT
TRBV4-1	14	TRBJ1-4	.	TRBD1	CASSQGTGNEKLFF	TGCGCCAGCAGCCAGGGGACAGGCAACGAAAAACTGTTTTTT
TRBV6-6	14	TRBJ1-1	.	TRBD1	CASSDRGRRTEAFF	TGTGCCAGCAGTGACAGGGGGCGTCGGACTGAAGCTTTCTTT
TRBV5-4	16	TRBJ2-5	.	.	CASSSRVGVLRETQYF	TGTGCCAGCAGCTCTCGGGTGGGGGTCCTTAGGGAGACCCAGTACTTC
TRBV4-1	15	TRBJ1-4	.	TRBD1	CASSRLDRNNEKLFF	TGCGCCAGCAGCCGGCTGGACAGGAATAATGAAAAACTGTTTTTT
TRBV2	14	TRBJ2-2	.	.	CASSPWGNTGELFF	TGTGCCAGCAGCCCCTGGGGGAACACCGGGGAGCTGTTTTTT
TRBV28	12	TRBJ1-2	.	.	CASSQSDYGYTF	TGTGCCAGCAGCCAATCCGACTATGGCTACACCTTC
TRBV7-2	12	TRBJ1-5	.	.	CASSSTGQPQHF	TGTGCCAGCAGCTCTACGGGGCAGCCCCAGCATTTT
TRBV7-8	15	TRBJ2-3	.	.	CASSLARLPTDTQYF	TGTGCCAGCAGCTTAGCGAGACTACCAACAGATACGCAGTATTTT
TRBV11-2	16	TRBJ2-3	.	.	CASSLDPLLAGQTQYF	TGTGCCAGCAGCTTAGATCCCCTGCTGGCAGGCCAAACGCAGTATTTT
TRBV27	13	TRBJ2-7	.	TRBD1	CASSLGFRGRQYF	TGTGCCAGCAGTTTAGGGTTTAGGGGGCGGCAGTACTTC
TRBV19	14	TRBJ2-2	once	.	CATRPGVNTGELFF	TGTGCCACCCGCCCCGGGGTTAACACCGGGGAGCTGTTTTTT